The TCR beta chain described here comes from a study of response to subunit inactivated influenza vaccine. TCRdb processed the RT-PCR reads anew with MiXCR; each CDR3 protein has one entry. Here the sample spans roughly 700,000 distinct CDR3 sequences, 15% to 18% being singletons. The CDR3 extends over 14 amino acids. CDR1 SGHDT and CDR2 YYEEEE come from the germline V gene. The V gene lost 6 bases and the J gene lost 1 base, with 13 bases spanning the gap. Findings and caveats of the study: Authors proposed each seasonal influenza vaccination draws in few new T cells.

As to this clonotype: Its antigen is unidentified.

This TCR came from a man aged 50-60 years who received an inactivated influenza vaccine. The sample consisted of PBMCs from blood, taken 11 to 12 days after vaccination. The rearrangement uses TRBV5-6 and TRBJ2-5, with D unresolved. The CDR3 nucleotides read TGTGCCAGCAAAAGGACGGCGGCCCAAGAGACCCAGTACTTC. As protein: CASKRTAAQETQYF.